The 30 T cell receptor beta chains listed next were all sequenced from one sample in a study of identical twins. TCRdb re-called the 5' RACE reads through MiXCR, storing one row per CDR3 protein. The sample yields approximately 250,000 distinct CDR3 sequences, 5.5% to 7.5% seen once. The same sample was also studied in work on T cells expressing NK-cell markers.

Input material: CD8+ T cells sorted from blood. The receptors shown here come from a young woman in good health.

This clonotype showed up many times. The V call is TRBV12-3 or TRBV12-4, the J call TRBJ1-2; D unclear. Trimming removed 3 bases at V and 6 bases at J, with 14 bases between. There are 14 residues in the CDR3. The CDR3 loop reads CASSLMGGSDGYTF. The CDR3 bases are TGTGCCAGCAGTTTGATGGGCGGTAGCGATGGCTACACCTTC.

In this sample, this clonotype turned up a few times. The chain links TRBV4-1 to TRBJ1-1, with 7 bases matching TRBD1. Per the germline V gene, CDR1 is MGHRA and CDR2 is YSYEKL. The CDR3 runs to 17 residues. V was pared by 2 bases and J by 1 base, with 10 bases of the junction left unmatched. CDR3 sequence: CASSQLYRTGRNTEAFF. The DNA of the CDR3 is TGCGCCAGCAGCCAACTCTATCGGACAGGACGGAACACTGAAGCTTTCTTT.

This clonotype showed up many times. V is TRBV10-2 and J is TRBJ2-3; D perhaps matches TRBD2 (6 bases). This CDR3 has 13 amino acids. The germline CDR1 and CDR2 sequences are WSHSY and SAAADI. Trimming pared 6 bases from V and 6 bases from J, leaving 13 bases between. The CDR3 here is CASRGLEGDTQYF. CDR3 DNA sequence: TGCGCCAGCAGGGGACTCGAGGGGGATACGCAGTATTTT.

The chain links TRBV9 to TRBJ1-6, with D unclear. The CDR3 extends over 13 amino acids. Trimming stripped 4 bases from V and 7 bases from J, with 9 bases between. Germline CDR1 reads SGDLS; CDR2 reads YYNGEE. The CDR3: CASSPSGNSPLHF. In DNA, the CDR3 is TGTGCCAGCAGCCCTTCCGGGAATTCACCCCTCCACTTT.

The CDR3, as DNA: TGTGCCAGCAGTTTATCGACCCTCAACGAGCAGTACTTC. Its translation is CASSLSTLNEQYF. The gene calls are TRBV27 and TRBJ2-7; D call uncertain. This CDR3 comprises 13 residues. Germline CDR1 MNHEY, CDR2 SMNVEV (reference sequence). Trimming shortened V by 0 bases and J by 5 bases, and 8 bases separated the two germline ends.

Ten or more counts support this clonotype. This CDR3 reads CASSLVGEGSEQYF. As DNA, the CDR3 is TGTGCCAGCAGTTTAGTGGGGGAGGGATCGGAGCAGTACTTC. J is TRBJ2-7 and V is TRBV27; 7 bases fit TRBD2. This CDR3 has 14 residues. CDR1 and CDR2 from the germline V gene are MNHEY and SMNVEV (reference sequence). V dropped 2 bases and J dropped 7; count of bases not matched to a gene: 8.

The chain has TRBV14 and TRBJ2-3; 10 bases are a match to TRBD1. The germline gives CDR1 SGHDN, CDR2 FVKESK. CDR3 length equals 17 residues. Unmatched junction bases numbered 8, after V lost 3 bases and J lost 2 bases. The CDR3 DNA follows: TGTGCCAGCAGCCACTACGGGACAGGGGCTTACACAGATACGCAGTATTTT. As protein: CASSHYGTGAYTDTQYF.

This clonotype was recorded many times. The chain's CDR3 is CASSSLAGLMSKTQYF. The CDR3 coding sequence is TGTGCCAGCAGTTCCCTAGCGGGGCTTATGTCAAAGACCCAGTACTTC. The rearrangement uses TRBV6-5 and TRBJ2-5; 9 positions agree with TRBD2. Germline V lookup: CDR1 MNHEY, CDR2 SVGAGI. The J segment lost 6 bases and the V segment lost 4 bases, leaving 12 bases of the junction unmatched. This CDR3 is built from 16 residues.

This clonotype was seen a few times. The rearrangement uses TRBV7-2 and TRBJ2-5; the match to TRBD2 covers 9 bases. Germline CDR1 SGHTA, CDR2 FQGNSA. The J segment lost 6 bases and the V segment lost 5 bases, leaving 7 bases of the junction unmatched. This CDR3 spans 14 amino acids. CDR3: CASSGAGLAQTQYF. CDR3 bases: TGTGCCAGCAGCGGGGCGGGACTAGCCCAGACCCAGTACTTC.

The rearrangement uses TRBV20-1 and TRBJ1-2, with D perhaps matching TRBD1 (5 bases). This CDR3 region has 13 residues. CDR1 DFQATT and CDR2 SNEGSKA come from the germline V gene (reference sequence). V lost 6 bases and J 7 bases, leaving 18 bases between the germline ends. As DNA, the CDR3 is TGCAGTGCCGAGGGGCAGGGAGGACCTGGCTACACCTTC. It translates to CSAEGQGGPGYTF.

The V gene is TRBV9, the J gene TRBJ1-1; D possibly corresponds to TRBD1 (6 bases). Between the trimmed V and J ends, which lost 3 bases and 3 bases, there was a span of 9 bases. Germline V CDR1 and CDR2: SGDLS, YYNGEE. This CDR3 spans 13 amino acids. The CDR3 loop reads CASSAEGDTEAFF. Written as DNA, the CDR3 is TGTGCCAGCAGCGCTGAGGGGGACACTGAAGCTTTCTTT.

This clonotype appeared a few times. The genes are TRBV28 and TRBJ2-7; D gene uncertain. The germline gives CDR1 MDHEN, CDR2 SYDVKM. V was pared by 7 bases and J by 3 bases, with 10 bases between. This CDR3 region has 12 residues. Here the CDR3 reads CASTSRLYEQYF. In DNA, the CDR3 is TGTGCCAGCACGAGCCGACTCTACGAGCAGTACTTC.

This clonotype was seen only a few times. The rearrangement joins TRBV7-9 to TRBJ2-1; 9 bases are a match to TRBD1. The CDR3 runs 15 residues. The germline gives CDR1 SEHNR, CDR2 FQNEAQ (reference sequence). Trimming took 5 bases from V and 4 from J; bases not matched to a gene: 6. In nucleotides, the CDR3 is TGTGCCAGCAGCATAGGACAGGGGATTTACAATGAGCAGTTCTTC. Its translation is CASSIGQGIYNEQFF.

V usage is TRBV7-2 and J usage is TRBJ2-1, with no clear D. Per germline, CDR1 SGHTA and CDR2 FQGNSA. V was pared by 1 base and J by 8 bases, with 12 bases between. The CDR3 spans 14 residues. The CDR3: CASSLGTTADEQFF. The DNA of the CDR3 is TGTGCCAGCAGCTTAGGGACCACCGCGGATGAGCAGTTCTTC.

The table lists this clonotype with a few counts. The chain joins TRBV6-2 or TRBV6-3 to TRBJ2-7; 7 bases line up with TRBD2. The ends lost 5 bases at V and 2 bases at J; junction bases unmatched: 0. The CDR3 runs 12 residues. Germline CDR1 MNHEY, CDR2 SVGEGT. The chain's CDR3 is CASSTSAYEQYF. The CDR3, as DNA: TGTGCCAGCAGTACTAGCGCCTACGAGCAGTACTTC.

The chain employs TRBV11-2 and TRBJ2-3; D ambiguous. The CDR3 loop spans 15 amino acids. Trimming took 3 bases from V and 0 from J, leaving 10 bases between them. Looked up from germline, CDR1 is SGHAT and CDR2 is FQNNGV. The CDR3 coding sequence is TGTGCCAGCAGCTTTGGCGGTATAAGCACAGATACGCAGTATTTT. This encodes CASSFGGISTDTQYF.

The chain joins TRBV11-2 to TRBJ2-7; D not certain. V was pared by 6 bases and J by 5 bases, with 8 bases between. CDR3 length: 11 amino acids. Per germline, CDR1 SGHAT and CDR2 FQNNGV. CDR3 in amino acids: CASSFADEQYF. The CDR3 coding sequence is TGTGCCAGCAGTTTCGCGGACGAGCAGTACTTC.

The CDR3 DNA follows: TGTGCCAGCCGGACAGGTTGGGACACTGAAGCTTTCTTT. This translates into CASRTGWDTEAFF. The chain is built from TRBV12-3 or TRBV12-4 and TRBJ1-1; 7 positions agree with TRBD1. CDR3 length: 13 residues. V shed 8 bases and J 3 bases; nucleotides not matched to a gene: 6.

This clonotype was counted a few times. The gene calls are TRBV7-9 and TRBJ2-7; D is ambiguous. V dropped 7 bases and J dropped 7 bases, with 11 bases sitting between them. The CDR3 has 11 amino acids. CDR1 and CDR2 (germline): SEHNR, FQNEAQ (reference sequence). The CDR3 DNA sequence: TGTGCCAGCACACGGACGGGTGAGCAGTACTTC. It yields the protein CASTRTGEQYF.

This clonotype was counted at least ten times. This chain joins TRBV5-1 and TRBJ2-1; 7 bases map to TRBD2. J was trimmed by 3 bases and V by 0 bases; bases with no gene match: 6. Germline V lookup: CDR1 SGHRS, CDR2 YFSETQ. This CDR3 has 16 amino acids. CDR3 sequence (DNA): TGCGCCAGCAGCTTGGGGCAGGGAGGGATCTACAATGAGCAGTTCTTC. This codes for CASSLGQGGIYNEQFF.

This clonotype was recorded many times. CDR3 sequence: CSARDAPSPGMNTEAFF. CDR3 coding DNA: TGCAGTGCTAGGGACGCCCCGTCTCCAGGTATGAACACTGAAGCTTTCTTT. The rearrangement joins TRBV20-1 to TRBJ1-1; D unclear. The CDR3 loop spans 17 amino acids. Trimming pared 3 bases from V and 0 bases from J, leaving 20 bases between. Germline CDR1 reads DFQATT; CDR2 reads SNEGSKA (reference sequence).

The chain couples TRBV10-3 to TRBJ2-1; TRBD2 matches 11 bases. Germline V gene lookup returns CDR1 ENHRY and CDR2 SYGVKD. The CDR3 consists of 19 residues. The V segment lost 4 bases and the J segment 0 bases; nucleotides outside the gene matches: 11. CDR3 amino acids: CAISGGGLAGGSSYNEQFF. The CDR3 region has the DNA TGTGCCATCAGTGGAGGGGGGCTAGCGGGGGGAAGCTCCTACAATGAGCAGTTCTTC.

This clonotype was seen repeatedly, ten times or more. Written as DNA, the CDR3 is TGCAGCGTTCCCGGCGAATGGTCAGATACGCAGTATTTT. As protein: CSVPGEWSDTQYF. The chain uses TRBV29-1 and TRBJ2-3; D gene ambiguous. V lost 5 bases to trimming and J lost 4 bases, with 13 bases between them. The germline gives CDR1 SQVTM, CDR2 ANQGSEA. The CDR3 is made up of 13 amino acids.

This clonotype was detected ten times or more. The V call is TRBV4-1, the J call TRBJ1-5; possible D gene TRBD1, 6 bases. This CDR3 spans 14 amino acids. Trimming removed 4 bases from V and 4 bases from J, with 11 bases in between. CDR1 MGHRA and CDR2 YSYEKL come from the germline V gene. The DNA of the CDR3 is TGCGCCAGCAGCCCCGGGAGGGGGAATCAGCCCCAGCATTTT. This sequence encodes CASSPGRGNQPQHF.

This clonotype was counted only a few times. This chain links TRBV7-2 with TRBJ2-5, with TRBD2 matching over 7 bases. The CDR3 runs 16 residues. V trimming: 4 bases; J trimming: 1 base; junction bases outside the gene matches: 9. Per germline, CDR1 SGHTA and CDR2 FQGNSA. CDR3 sequence reads: CASSSNRGTTQETQYF. CDR3 nucleotide sequence: TGTGCCAGCAGCTCTAACCGCGGGACTACCCAAGAGACCCAGTACTTC.

This clonotype has a handful of counts. This rearrangement joins TRBV4-3 to TRBJ2-2; D might be TRBD1 or TRBD2, each matching 6 bases. V lost 0 bases, J lost 4 bases, and 15 bases lay in between. The germline V gene encodes CDR1 LGHNA and CDR2 YSLEER. The CDR3 spans 17 residues. CDR3 in DNA: TGCGCCAGCAGCCAAGATGTAGGGGGGACTGGCACCGGGGAGCTGTTTTTT. Translation: CASSQDVGGTGTGELFF.

This clonotype has a handful of counts. This chain connects TRBV2 to TRBJ2-1; TRBD1 matches at 7 bases. V lost 3 bases to trimming and J lost 8 bases; unmatched junction nucleotides: 10. This CDR3 comprises 15 residues. CDR1 is SNHLY, CDR2 FYNNEI, per germline. The CDR3 DNA is TGTGCCAGCAGTGAGGCCACAGGGGTTAGCTATGAGCAGTTCTTC. This codes for CASSEATGVSYEQFF.

The table lists this clonotype with many counts. The CDR3 sequence: CASSPPSDGGNIQYF. The CDR3 DNA follows: TGTGCCAGCAGCCCCCCCTCTGACGGGGGAAACATTCAGTACTTC. The V and J genes are TRBV9 and TRBJ2-4, with D possibly being TRBD2 (6 bases). Germline CDR1 is SGDLS and CDR2 is YYNGEE. CDR3 size: 15 residues. V lost 4 bases and J 6 bases, leaving 17 bases between the germline ends.

A few counts support this clonotype. The chain is built from TRBV6-2 or TRBV6-3 and TRBJ1-2; D is unclear. The CDR3 is 14 amino acids. Germline V CDR1 and CDR2: MNHEY, SVGEGT. V shed 4 bases and J shed 0 bases, with 9 bases lying between them. The CDR3 here is CASSSGETNYGYTF. The CDR3 DNA sequence: TGTGCCAGCAGTTCCGGCGAGACTAACTATGGCTACACCTTC.

This clonotype has more than one count but fewer than ten. V is TRBV19 and J is TRBJ1-6; no clear D. V was cut by 8 bases and J by 13 bases, with 15 bases left in between. This CDR3 contains 12 residues. Germline V gene sequence: CDR1 LNHDA, CDR2 SQIVND (reference sequence). This chain's CDR3 is CASREGYAPLHF. Written as DNA, the CDR3 is TGTGCCAGTCGTGAAGGGTACGCGCCCCTCCACTTT. Full variable domain (missing parts from reference TRBV19 and TRBJ1-6): DGGITQSPKYLFRKEGQNVTLSCEQNLNHDAMYWYRQDPGQGLRLIYYSQIVNDFQKGDIAEGYSVSREKKESFPLTVTSAQKNPTAFYLCASREGYAPLHFGNGTRLTVT.